The clone carrying this T cell receptor (beta chain) has more than one count but fewer than ten. Its target is not known. Each sample's TCRB immunosequencing used around 500 nanograms of biopsy DNA. TCRdb's copy holds only in-frame clones and misses some; the assay was immunoSEQ multiplex PCR. This sample has around 4,200 clones; around 75% occur once, and the top ten carry roughly 16%. The data are from a study of T cell repertoires in ileal Crohn's disease. Across the study: Postoperative therapy was given to about half: more than 10 thiopurines, some 18 anti-TNF agents.

The ends were cut back, 5 bases at V and 1 base at J, with 14 bases in the middle. The CDR3 runs 15 residues. Germline assignment: CDR1 MNHEY and CDR2 SVGAGI. Study-level findings and limits: Clonal expansions were more frequent in active smokers than non-smokers at surgery.

The sequence came from an adult with Crohn's disease. V and J are TRBV6-5 and TRBJ1-1; D not resolved. Input material: ileal tissue. The CDR3 DNA reads as TGTGCCAGCAGTCCTAGCGAGGGCTCGAACACTGAAGCTTTCTTT. Its protein product is CASSPSEGSNTEAFF.